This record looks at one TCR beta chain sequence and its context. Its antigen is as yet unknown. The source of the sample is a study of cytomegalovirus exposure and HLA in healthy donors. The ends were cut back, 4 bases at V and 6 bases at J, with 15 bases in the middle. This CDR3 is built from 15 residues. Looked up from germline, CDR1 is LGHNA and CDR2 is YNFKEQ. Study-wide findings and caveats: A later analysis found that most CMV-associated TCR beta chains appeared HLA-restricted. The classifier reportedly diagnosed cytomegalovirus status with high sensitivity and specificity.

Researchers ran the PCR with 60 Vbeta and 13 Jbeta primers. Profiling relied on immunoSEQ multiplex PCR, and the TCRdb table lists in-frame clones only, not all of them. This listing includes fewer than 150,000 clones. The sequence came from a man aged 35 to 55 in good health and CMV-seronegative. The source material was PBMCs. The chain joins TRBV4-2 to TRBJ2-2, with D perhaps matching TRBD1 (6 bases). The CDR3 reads CASSRDNNLPGELFF. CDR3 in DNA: TGTGCCAGCAGCCGGGACAACAATCTACCCGGGGAGCTGTTTTTT.